This T cell receptor (beta chain) was identified during a study of cytomegalovirus exposure and HLA in healthy donors. Study in general: A later analysis reported the same platform for the 120 or so validation repertoires and the approximately 670 first-cohort repertoires.

Separate from the roughly 700-subject first cohort was the approximately 130-subject validation cohort, to which the donors belonged. Produced via immunoSEQ multiplex PCR; TCRdb's table is partial and in-frame only. The profile shows 200,000 to 250,000 clones, 75% to 95% of them singletons. The CDR3 totals 18 residues. V gave up 3 bases and J gave up 8 bases; unmatched junction bases: 15. Germline values: CDR1 KGHSH, CDR2 LQKENI. Findings and limits, study-wide: As confirmed in vitro, a few CMV-associated chains were specific for CMV antigens.

In regard to this clone: Its antigen remains unknown.

The chain has TRBV18 and TRBJ1-6, with 8 bases fitting TRBD1. The sequencing input was PBMCs. This receptor was obtained from a woman between 18 and 29 years old in good health and CMV-seronegative. CDR3 region: CASSPAVVATGAHSPLHF. The CDR3 coding sequence is TGTGCCAGCTCACCCGCTGTCGTCGCGACAGGGGCGCATTCACCCCTCCACTTT.